This TCR beta chain was retrieved from a study of blood T cell repertoires in COVID-19. The repertoire was sequenced with immunoSEQ multiplex PCR; TCRdb's copy has only in-frame clones and lacks some. Among some 47,000 clones listed, 87% were seen once. This clone appeared a single time. The receptor was isolated from an elderly woman in a cohort sampled during active or convalescent COVID-19. Sequencing input: peripheral blood.

This CDR3 is CSASRGTSFGPQHF. The CDR3 bases are TGCAGTGCTAGTAGGGGGACGTCATTTGGGCCCCAGCATTTT. The chain links TRBV20-1 to TRBJ1-5, with a weak D call TRBD1 (6 bases). Germline V gene lookup returns CDR1 DFQATT and CDR2 SNEGSKA (reference sequence). The CDR3 is 14 amino acids. Trimming took off 3 bases at V and 9 bases at J, with 18 bases between the two ends.